The clone carrying this TCR beta chain appeared many times. Its antigen is unidentified. The V gene's germline CDR1 is SGHTS and CDR2 YDEGEE. The J segment lost 5 bases and the V segment lost 4 bases, leaving 13 bases of the junction unmatched. There are 17 residues in the CDR3. These data originate in a study of T-cell memory formation after mild COVID-19. Findings of the study overall: Later expanders leaned CD4+, whereas day 15 to 85 contracting clones were balanced CD4/CD8. Most CD4+ clones that shrank were in CM and EM, while CD8+ ones turned up in EMRA.

TCRdb re-called the 5' RACE reads with MiXCR, one entry per CDR3 protein. The profile shows around 30,000 distinct CDR3 sequences, more than 10% of them singletons. The receptor comes from an adult woman who had mild COVID-19 (a few samples of this study predate the infection). Cell type and time point are not known. The specimen sequenced was PBMCs or a T cell subset sorted from them (not recorded which). The chain has TRBV5-8 and TRBJ2-1; 9 nucleotides line up with TRBD1. CDR3 bases: TGTGCCAGCAGCATACAACTCGGGACAGGGCTACACAATGAGCAGTTCTTC. The encoded protein is CASSIQLGTGLHNEQFF.